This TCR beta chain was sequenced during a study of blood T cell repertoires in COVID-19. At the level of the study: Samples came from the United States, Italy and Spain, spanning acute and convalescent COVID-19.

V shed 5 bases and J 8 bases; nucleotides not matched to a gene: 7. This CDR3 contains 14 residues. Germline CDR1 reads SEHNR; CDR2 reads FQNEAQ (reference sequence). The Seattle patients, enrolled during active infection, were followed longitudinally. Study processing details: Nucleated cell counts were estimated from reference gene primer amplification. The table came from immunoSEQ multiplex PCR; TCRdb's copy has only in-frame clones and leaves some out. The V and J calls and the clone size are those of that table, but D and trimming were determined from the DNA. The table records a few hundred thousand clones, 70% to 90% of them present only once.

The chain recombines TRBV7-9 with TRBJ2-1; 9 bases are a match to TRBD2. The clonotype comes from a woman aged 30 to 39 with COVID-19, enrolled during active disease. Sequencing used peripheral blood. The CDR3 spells CASSPGLATDEQFF. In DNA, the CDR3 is TGTGCCAGCAGCCCCGGACTAGCGACGGATGAGCAGTTCTTC. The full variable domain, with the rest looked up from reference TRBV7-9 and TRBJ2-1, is DTGVSQNPRHKITKRGQNVTFRCDPISEHNRLYWYRQTLGQGPEFLTYFQNEAQLEKSRLLSDRFSAERPKGSFSTLEIQRTEQGDSAMYLCASSPGLATDEQFFGPGTRLTVL.